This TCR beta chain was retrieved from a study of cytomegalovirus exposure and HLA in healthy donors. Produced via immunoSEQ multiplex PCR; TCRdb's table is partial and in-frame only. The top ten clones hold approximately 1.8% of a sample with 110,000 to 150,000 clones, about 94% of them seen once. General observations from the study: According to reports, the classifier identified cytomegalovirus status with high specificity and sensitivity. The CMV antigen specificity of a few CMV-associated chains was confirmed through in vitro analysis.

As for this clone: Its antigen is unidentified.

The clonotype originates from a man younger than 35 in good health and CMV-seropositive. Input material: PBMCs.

CDR3 coding DNA: TGCGCCAGCAGTCGGCAGGGAAACAATCAGCCCCAGCATTTT. This gives the protein CASSRQGNNQPQHF. The chain employs TRBV23-1 and TRBJ1-5, with D possibly TRBD1 on 5 matching bases. TRBV23-1 is identified as an open reading frame with a role that is uncertain. The CDR3 spans 14 residues. V was clipped by 4 bases and J by 3 bases, with 10 bases between them.